The 7 T cell receptor beta chains given below trace back to one sample, sequenced in a study of control samples from healthy donors and cancer patients (dated by TCRdb to about 2020). The library relied on the immunoSEQ multiplex PCR assay. The clones in this table, taken by TCRdb from immuneACCESS, are in-frame only. Not every clone is retained; where verified, under half of the shortfall comes from an unresolved V gene, and the cause of the rest is unknown. The table for this sample lists under 200,000 clones; 92% of them were counted only once. Roughly 0.64% of the sample rests with the top ten. The sequencing input was blood. The receptors were sampled from a woman aged 25-40 years in good health.

The chain employs TRBV30 and TRBJ1-6; D may be TRBD1 (6 bases). CDR1 is GTSNPN, CDR2 SVGIG, per germline (reference sequence). This CDR3 has 13 amino acids. Trimming removed 1 base from V and 10 bases from J, with 11 bases in between. CDR3 DNA sequence: TGTGCCTGGAGTGGGGGACACAGCTCACCCCTCCACTTT. It codes for CAWSGGHSSPLHF.

V gene TRBV14 combines with J gene TRBJ2-7, with 7 bases aligning to TRBD2. The CDR3 spans 18 residues. The V and J ends lost 4 bases and 3 bases, in that order; junction bases with no gene match: 18. Germline V gene sequence: CDR1 SGHDN, CDR2 FVKESK. The DNA for the CDR3 is TGTGCCAGCAGCCCATCCTTCTTTTCCCGGGGACTATACTACGAGCAGTACTTC. It encodes CASSPSFFSRGLYYEQYF.

The chain has TRBV5-1 and TRBJ2-3; D not certain. Germline V gives CDR1 SGHRS, CDR2 YFSETQ. V was shortened by 1 base and J by 2 bases, with 5 bases between the two germline ends. The length of the CDR3 is 13 residues. The CDR3 DNA sequence: TGCGCCAGCAGCTTGTTATCCACAGATACGCAGTATTTT. As protein: CASSLLSTDTQYF.

The chain is built from TRBV4-2 and TRBJ1-1; D call uncertain. Germline V gene sequence: CDR1 LGHNA, CDR2 YNFKEQ. The CDR3 spans 17 residues. V dropped 1 base and J dropped 5 bases, with 20 bases sitting between them. DNA of the CDR3: TGTGCCAGCAGCCAAGTCTTTCGAGTGAGGGAAGATACTGAAGCTTTCTTT. This translates into CASSQVFRVREDTEAFF.

This chain connects TRBV29-1 to TRBJ2-3; 9 nucleotides agree with TRBD1. Germline V gene lookup returns CDR1 SQVTM and CDR2 ANQGSEA. V trimming: 7 bases; J trimming: 2 bases; junction bases outside the gene matches: 4. This CDR3 is built from 13 residues. CDR3 DNA: TGCAGCGCCGGGACAGGGATCACAGATACGCAGTATTTT. It is translated as CSAGTGITDTQYF.

A remark on this clone: The sample holds other DNA sequences that translate to the same CDR3. The V and J genes are TRBV9 and TRBJ2-7, with 9 bases that match TRBD2. The CDR3 length is 18 residues. With 3 bases clipped from V and 3 bases from J, the junction kept 16 bases outside the gene matches. Germline V gene data show CDR1 as SGDLS and CDR2 as YYNGEE. For the CDR3, the DNA is TGTGCCAGCAGCGAGGGAGCAGGCGGGAGGGCCGCTGGCTACGAGCAGTACTTC. Translation gives CASSEGAGGRAAGYEQYF.

V usage is TRBV5-5 and J usage is TRBJ2-2; D might be TRBD2 (6 bases). This CDR3 has 15 residues. Between the trimmed V and J ends, which lost 5 bases and 7 bases, there was a span of 18 bases. Germline V lookup: CDR1 SGHKS, CDR2 YYEKEE (reference sequence). CDR3 region: CASRDGTPAGGELFF. For the CDR3, the DNA is TGTGCCAGCAGGGACGGGACTCCCGCGGGCGGGGAGCTGTTTTTT.